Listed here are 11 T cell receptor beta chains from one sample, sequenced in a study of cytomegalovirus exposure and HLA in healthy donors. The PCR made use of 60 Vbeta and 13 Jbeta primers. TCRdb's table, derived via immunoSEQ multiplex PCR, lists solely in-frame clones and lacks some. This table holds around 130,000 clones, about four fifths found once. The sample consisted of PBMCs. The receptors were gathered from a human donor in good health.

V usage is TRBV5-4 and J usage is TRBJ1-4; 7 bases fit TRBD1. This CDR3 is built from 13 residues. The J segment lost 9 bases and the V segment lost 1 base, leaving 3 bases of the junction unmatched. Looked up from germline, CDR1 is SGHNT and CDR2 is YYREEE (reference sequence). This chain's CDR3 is CASSLRQGQKLFF. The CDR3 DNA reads TGTGCCAGCAGCTTGCGACAGGGACAAAAACTGTTTTTT.

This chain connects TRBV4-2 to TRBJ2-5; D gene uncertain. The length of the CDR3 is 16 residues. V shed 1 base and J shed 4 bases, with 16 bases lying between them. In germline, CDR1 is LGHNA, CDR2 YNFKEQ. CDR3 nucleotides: TGTGCCAGCAGCCAAGTGAAGTCAGTCCAGGTAGAGACCCAGTACTTC. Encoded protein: CASSQVKSVQVETQYF.

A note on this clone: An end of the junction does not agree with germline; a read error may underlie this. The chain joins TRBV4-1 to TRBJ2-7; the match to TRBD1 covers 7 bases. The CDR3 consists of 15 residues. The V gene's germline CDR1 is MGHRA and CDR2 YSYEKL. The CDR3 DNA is TGTGCCAGCAGCGGATTACAGGGGCTAAGCTACGAGCAGTACTTC. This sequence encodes CASSGLQGLSYEQYF.

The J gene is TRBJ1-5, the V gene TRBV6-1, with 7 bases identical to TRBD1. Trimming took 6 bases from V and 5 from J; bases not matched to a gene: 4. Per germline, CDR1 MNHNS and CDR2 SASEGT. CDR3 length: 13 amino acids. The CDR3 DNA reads TGTGCCAGCAGGACAGGGACCCATCAGCCCCAGCATTTT. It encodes CASRTGTHQPQHF.

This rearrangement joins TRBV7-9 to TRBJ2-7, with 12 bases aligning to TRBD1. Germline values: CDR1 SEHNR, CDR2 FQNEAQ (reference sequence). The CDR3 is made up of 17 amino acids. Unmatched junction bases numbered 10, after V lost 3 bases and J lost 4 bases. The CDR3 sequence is CASSFKFGTGGQYEQYF. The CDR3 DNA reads TGTGCCAGCAGCTTTAAGTTTGGGACAGGGGGCCAGTACGAGCAGTACTTC.

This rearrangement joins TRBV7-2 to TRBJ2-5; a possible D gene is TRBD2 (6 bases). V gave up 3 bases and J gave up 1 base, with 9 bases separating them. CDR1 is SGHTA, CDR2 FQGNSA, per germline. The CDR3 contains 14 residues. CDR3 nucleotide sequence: TGTGCCAGCAGCTTTGGACTACGCCAAGAGACCCAGTACTTC. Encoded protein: CASSFGLRQETQYF.

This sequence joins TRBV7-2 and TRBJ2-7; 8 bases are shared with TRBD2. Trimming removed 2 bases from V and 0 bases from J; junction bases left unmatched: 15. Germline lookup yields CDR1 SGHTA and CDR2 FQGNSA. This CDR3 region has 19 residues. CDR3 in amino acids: CASSLMARVGGASSYEQYF. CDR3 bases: TGTGCCAGCAGCTTAATGGCTAGGGTCGGGGGGGCGAGCTCCTACGAGCAGTACTTC.

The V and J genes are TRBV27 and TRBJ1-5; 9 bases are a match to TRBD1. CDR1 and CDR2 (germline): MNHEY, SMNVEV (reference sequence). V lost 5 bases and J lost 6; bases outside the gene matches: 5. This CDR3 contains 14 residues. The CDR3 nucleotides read TGTGCCAGCAGTACAGGGGGCTCGGGTCAGCCCCAGCATTTT. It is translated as CASSTGGSGQPQHF.

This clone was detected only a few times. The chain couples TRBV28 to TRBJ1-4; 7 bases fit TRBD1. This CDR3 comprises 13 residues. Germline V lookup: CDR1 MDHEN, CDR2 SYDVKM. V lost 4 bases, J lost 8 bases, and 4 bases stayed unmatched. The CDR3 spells CASSWADREKLFF. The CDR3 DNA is TGTGCCAGCAGTTGGGCGGACAGGGAAAAACTGTTTTTT.

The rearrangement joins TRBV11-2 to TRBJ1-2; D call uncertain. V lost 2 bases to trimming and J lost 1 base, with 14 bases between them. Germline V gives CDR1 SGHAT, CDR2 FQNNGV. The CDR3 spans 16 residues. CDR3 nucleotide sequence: TGTGCCAGCAGCTTATTGGCGGGAGAGGGTAACTATGGCTACACCTTC. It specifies CASSLLAGEGNYGYTF. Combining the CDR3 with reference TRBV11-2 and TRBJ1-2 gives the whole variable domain EAGVAQSPRYKIIEKRQSVAFWCNPISGHATLYWYQQILGQGPKLLIQFQNNGVVDDSQLPKDRFSAERLKGVDSTLKIQPAKLEDSAVYLCASSLLAGEGNYGYTFGSGTRLTVV.

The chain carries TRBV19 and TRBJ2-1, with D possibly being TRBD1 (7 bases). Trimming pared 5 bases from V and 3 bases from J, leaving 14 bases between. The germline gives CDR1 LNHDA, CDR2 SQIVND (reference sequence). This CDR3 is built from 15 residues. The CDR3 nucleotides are TGTGCCAGTAGTGTCCAGGGGGGCAGCTACAATGAGCAGTTCTTC. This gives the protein CASSVQGGSYNEQFF. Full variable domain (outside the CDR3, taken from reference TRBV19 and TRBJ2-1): DGGITQSPKYLFRKEGQNVTLSCEQNLNHDAMYWYRQDPGQGLRLIYYSQIVNDFQKGDIAEGYSVSREKKESFPLTVTSAQKNPTAFYLCASSVQGGSYNEQFFGPGTRLTVL.